Below are 10 T cell receptor beta chains sequenced from a single sample in a study of T and B cells in COVID-19 patients (dated by TCRdb to about 2020). Genomic DNA extracted from blood was used in amounts of about 250-550 ng for amplification of TRB repertoires. TCRdb shows the sequencer as Illumina MiSeq. Multiplex PCR with BIOMED2 TRB-A/B primer pools was used to amplify TRB rearrangements. The public reads were quality trimmed at Q25 with fastp and then assembled into clones with MiXCR by TCRdb, keeping productive beta chains. Each CDR3 protein gets just one entry, which takes the most common genes and DNA from the rows behind it. The sample yields a few thousand distinct CDR3 sequences; about 25% were counted once. 12% of the sample rests with the top ten. Sequencing was performed on blood. The source of these receptors is a human donor with active COVID-19.

The chain has TRBV4-3 and TRBJ2-2; TRBD2 agrees at 12 bases. The CDR3 spans 21 residues. Germline CDR1 reads LGHNA; CDR2 reads YSLEER. With 5 bases clipped from V and 7 bases from J, the junction kept 23 bases outside the gene matches. CDR3 nucleotides: TGCGCCAGCAGCGTCCAAGGGCGGTCTAGCGGGAGGGCCTGGAATGACGGGGAGCTGTTTTTT. Protein product: CASSVQGRSSGRAWNDGELFF.

This clonotype is judged medium-sized. The chain combines TRBV15 with TRBJ2-7, with 7 bases lining up with TRBD1. Germline values: CDR1 LNHNV, CDR2 YYDKDF (reference sequence). J lost 3 bases, V lost 5 bases, and 7 bases had no gene match. CDR3 length equals 14 residues. The CDR3 region is CATSEHRGFYEQYF. The CDR3 coding sequence is TGTGCCACCAGCGAACACAGGGGTTTCTACGAGCAGTACTTC. The full variable domain, rest sourced from reference TRBV15 and TRBJ2-7, is DAMVIQNPRYQVTQFGKPVTLSCSQTLNHNVMYWYQQKSSQAPKLLFHYYDKDFNNEADTPDNFQSRRPNTSFCFLDIRSPGLGDTAMYLCATSEHRGFYEQYFGPGTRLTVT.

The J gene is TRBJ2-6, the V gene TRBV11-1; 8 bases agree with TRBD2. This CDR3 has 17 residues. Germline V gene sequence: CDR1 SGHAT, CDR2 FQDESV (reference sequence). V lost 7 bases to trimming and J lost 2 bases; unmatched junction nucleotides: 10. The CDR3 DNA reads as TGTGCCAGCAAAGTAGTAGCGGGAATGACTGGGGCCAACGTCCTGACTTTC. Translated: CASKVVAGMTGANVLTF. The complete variable domain, with remaining parts taken from reference TRBV11-1 and TRBJ2-6, reads EAEVAQSPRYKITEKSQAVAFWCDPISGHATLYWYRQILGQGPELLVQFQDESVVDDSQLPKDRFSAERLKGVDSTLKIQPAELGDSAMYLCASKVVAGMTGANVLTFGAGSRLTVL.

This clonotype is classed as medium-sized. The rearrangement uses TRBV19 and TRBJ2-5; D is possibly TRBD2 (6 bases). The germline gives CDR1 LNHDA, CDR2 SQIVND (reference sequence). The length of the CDR3 is 13 residues. V lost 5 bases and J 4 bases, leaving 11 bases between the germline ends. CDR3 sequence reads: CASSGGFRETQYF. CDR3 bases: TGTGCCAGTAGTGGGGGGTTTAGAGAGACCCAGTACTTC.

This clonotype is categorized as medium-sized. The rearrangement uses TRBV13 and TRBJ2-1; TRBD1 is a possible D gene (6 bases). The germline V gene has CDR1 PRHDT and CDR2 FYEKMQ (reference sequence). Trimming stripped 4 bases from V and 2 bases from J, with 15 bases between. This CDR3 is 16 amino acids long. The CDR3 DNA is TGTGCCAGCAGCTCACAACAGGGAGCGGCCTACAATGAGCAGTTCTTC. Protein sequence: CASSSQQGAAYNEQFF.

The genes are TRBV20-1 and TRBJ1-1; the D gene is possibly TRBD1 (5 bases). Trimming took off 3 bases at V and 10 bases at J, with 12 bases between the two ends. Germline V gives CDR1 DFQATT, CDR2 SNEGSKA (reference sequence). The CDR3 is 11 residues long. CDR3 region: CSASGNGGAFF. The CDR3, as DNA: TGCAGTGCTAGTGGTAACGGGGGAGCTTTCTTT.

The chain couples TRBV9 to TRBJ2-1; TRBD2 might be the D (5 bases). The CDR3 has 16 residues. Trimming took off 0 bases at V and 6 bases at J, with 16 bases between the two ends. The germline CDR1 and CDR2 sequences are SGDLS and YYNGEE. CDR3 nucleotide sequence: TGTGCCAGCAGCGTAGATGGGCGAGGGAGCCCCAATGAGCAGTTCTTC. Its protein product is CASSVDGRGSPNEQFF.

This clonotype showed up many times. The J gene is TRBJ2-1, the V gene TRBV10-3; 9 positions agree with TRBD2. Germline lookup yields CDR1 ENHRY and CDR2 SYGVKD. The V segment lost 5 bases and the J segment 7 bases; nucleotides outside the gene matches: 3. The CDR3 has 13 residues. CDR3 amino acids: CAISLSGGNEQFF. DNA for the CDR3: TGTGCCATCAGTCTTAGCGGGGGTAATGAGCAGTTCTTC.

The chain has TRBV9 and TRBJ2-6, with D unresolved. There are 15 residues in the CDR3. Trimming took off 0 bases at V and 2 bases at J, with 6 bases between the two ends. Germline CDR1 is SGDLS and CDR2 is YYNGEE. CDR3 DNA: TGTGCCAGCAGCGTAGGAAATACTGGGGCCAACGTCCTGACTTTC. This codes for CASSVGNTGANVLTF.

The genes are TRBV5-6 and TRBJ2-1; 15 bases are shared with TRBD2. CDR3 length: 15 amino acids. Germline lookup yields CDR1 SGHDT and CDR2 YYEEEE. Germline trimming cut 2 bases from V and 7 bases from J; bases unmatched to any gene: 1. CDR3 DNA: TGTGCCAGCAGCTTCGGACTAGCGGGAGGGAATGAGCAGTTCTTC. Translating gives CASSFGLAGGNEQFF. The variable domain in full, completed from reference TRBV5-6 and TRBJ2-1, reads DAGVTQSPTHLIKTRGQQVTLRCSPKSGHDTVSWYQQALGQGPQFIFQYYEEEERQRGNFPDRFSGHQFPNYSSELNVNALLLGDSALYLCASSFGLAGGNEQFFGPGTRLTVL.